Shown below are 17 T cell receptor beta chains from a single sample sequenced in a study of shared clonotypes between healthy human individuals. Some clones are missing from TCRdb's copy, which holds only in-frame ones; the method was immunoSEQ multiplex PCR. The profile shows some 500,000 clones, around three quarters of them singletons. Input material: PBMCs. These receptors were taken from a woman aged 40 to 49 in good health. Some clones in this sample may be carry-over from other donors' samples.

The V call is TRBV4-3, the J call TRBJ2-2; D could derive from TRBD1 or TRBD2 (5 bases each). Germline values: CDR1 LGHNA, CDR2 YSLEER. This CDR3 has 16 residues. Trimming cost V 4 bases and J 5 bases, with 17 bases left between them. CDR3 protein: CASSRGPGPRTGELFF. CDR3 coding DNA: TGCGCCAGCAGCCGAGGGCCGGGACCTAGGACCGGGGAGCTGTTTTTT.

V and J are TRBV7-2 and TRBJ2-2, with TRBD1 identical over 9 bases. The CDR3 spans 18 residues. Looked up from germline, CDR1 is SGHTA and CDR2 is FQGNSA. V was pared by 2 bases and J by 3 bases, with 10 bases of the junction left unmatched. The chain's CDR3 is CASSLSQRQGVDTGELFF. The CDR3 bases are TGTGCCAGCAGCTTAAGTCAGCGACAGGGGGTTGACACCGGGGAGCTGTTTTTT.

The chain employs TRBV11-2 and TRBJ2-3; 11 positions match TRBD1. Germline-derived CDR1 and CDR2 are SGHAT and FQNNGV. V lost 1 base to trimming and J lost 4 bases; unmatched junction nucleotides: 4. The CDR3 contains 16 residues. The CDR3 spells CASSLARGQGADTQYF. CDR3 coding DNA: TGTGCCAGCAGCTTAGCCCGGGGACAGGGGGCAGATACGCAGTATTTT.

The chain uses TRBV19 and TRBJ2-7; D may correspond to TRBD1 or TRBD2 (5 bases each). The V end was cut by 4 bases, the J end by 1 base, with 14 bases between. The CDR3 spans 15 residues. CDR1 is LNHDA, CDR2 SQIVND, per germline (reference sequence). DNA for the CDR3: TGTGCCAGTAGTAGGGACGGGACGCTATCCTACGAGCAGTACTTC. Residues: CASSRDGTLSYEQYF.

The chain links TRBV28 to TRBJ2-7; the match to TRBD1 covers 8 bases. Germline V lookup: CDR1 MDHEN, CDR2 SYDVKM. The ends lost 10 bases at V and 4 bases at J; junction bases unmatched: 6. This CDR3 is built from 12 residues. This CDR3 reads CATGQDKYEQYF. CDR3 coding DNA: TGTGCCACGGGACAGGACAAATACGAGCAGTACTTC.

This chain connects TRBV5-1 to TRBJ2-7; a possible D gene is TRBD2 (5 bases). V lost 1 base and J 2 bases, leaving 10 bases between the germline ends. Germline CDR1 reads SGHRS; CDR2 reads YFSETQ. CDR3 length equals 14 residues. DNA of the CDR3: TGCGCCAGCAGCTTGAATGAGGGCCCCTACGAGCAGTACTTC. This translates into CASSLNEGPYEQYF. The whole variable domain, filled in from reference TRBV5-1 and TRBJ2-7, reads KAGVTQTPRYLIKTRGQQVTLSCSPISGHRSVSWYQQTPGQGLQFLFEYFSETQRNKGNFPGRFSGRQFSNSRSEMNVSTLELGDSALYLCASSLNEGPYEQYFGPGTRLTVT.

The chain joins TRBV25-1 to TRBJ1-1; possible D gene TRBD1, 5 bases. The germline V gene has CDR1 MGHDK and CDR2 SYGVNS. The CDR3 runs to 15 residues. The ends were cut back, 4 bases at V and 7 bases at J, with 19 bases in the middle. Written as DNA, the CDR3 is TGTGCCAGCAGTGGACGTTATGGCAGGGCTATTGAAGCTTTCTTT. It yields the protein CASSGRYGRAIEAFF. The full variable domain, its missing parts supplied by reference TRBV25-1 and TRBJ1-1, is EADIYQTPRYLVIGTGKKITLECSQTMGHDKMYWYQQDPGMELHLIHYSYGVNSTEKGDLSSESTVSRIRTEHFPLTLESARPSHTSQYLCASSGRYGRAIEAFFGQGTRLTVV.

The rearrangement joins TRBV6-5 to TRBJ1-2; TRBD1 agrees at 7 bases. The V gene's germline CDR1 is MNHEY and CDR2 SVGAGI. The ends lost 6 bases at V and 4 bases at J; junction bases unmatched: 8. The CDR3 consists of 14 residues. The DNA for the CDR3 is TGTGCCAGCAGGGGAACAGGGGCCCCCTATGGCTACACCTTC. This translates into CASRGTGAPYGYTF.

V gene TRBV6-6 combines with J gene TRBJ1-6; D is unclear. The CDR3 covers 12 residues. The V gene's germline CDR1 is MNHNY and CDR2 SVGAGI (reference sequence). V was clipped by 7 bases and J by 7 bases, with 8 bases between them. DNA of the CDR3: TGTGCCAGCAAGGGAGACAATTCACCCCTCCACTTT. Translated, it gives CASKGDNSPLHF.

The V and J genes are TRBV2 and TRBJ2-7; no reliable D call. The CDR3 runs 12 residues. Germline CDR1 and CDR2: SNHLY and FYNNEI. Between the trimmed V and J ends, which lost 11 bases and 1 base, there was a span of 12 bases. CDR3 in amino acids: CAPLTESYEQYF. DNA of the CDR3: TGTGCCCCCTTGACGGAATCCTACGAGCAGTACTTC.

CDR3 protein: CASSITGQDYEQYF. The CDR3 DNA sequence: TGCGCCAGCAGCATCACCGGACAGGACTACGAGCAGTACTTC. V gene TRBV5-1 combines with J gene TRBJ2-7; 7 positions match TRBD1. The trim removed 4 bases at V and 3 bases at J, leaving 7 bases unmatched. This CDR3 comprises 14 residues. Germline assignment: CDR1 SGHRS and CDR2 YFSETQ.

This clone was detected ten times or more. The gene calls are TRBV18 and TRBJ2-2; D not resolved. Germline V lookup: CDR1 KGHSH, CDR2 LQKENI. The CDR3 runs to 17 residues. Deletions cut 1 base from V and 0 bases from J, with 12 bases between. The CDR3 bases are TGTGCCAGCTCACCACGACGAGAGCTTACGAACACCGGGGAGCTGTTTTTT. Residues: CASSPRRELTNTGELFF.

This clone was detected once. The chain uses TRBV4-3 and TRBJ1-2, with TRBD1 matching 8 bases. The germline V gene has CDR1 LGHNA and CDR2 YSLEER. The CDR3 is 13 residues long. Trimming cost V 5 bases and J 3 bases; bases outside gene matches: 2. This CDR3 is CASSKGQDYGYTF. CDR3 sequence (DNA): TGCGCCAGCAGCAAGGGACAGGACTATGGCTACACCTTC.

The genes are TRBV7-2 and TRBJ1-1; 9 bases map to TRBD1. CDR3 size: 16 residues. Germline lookup yields CDR1 SGHTA and CDR2 FQGNSA. V lost 5 bases and J lost 1; bases outside the gene matches: 8. Here the CDR3 reads CASSRGTGITNTEAFF. CDR3 bases: TGTGCCAGCAGCCGAGGGACAGGGATTACGAACACTGAAGCTTTCTTT.

Comment on this clone: Relative to the germline gene, one junction end is altered; a read error may explain this. The CDR3 DNA follows: TGCGCCAGCAGCCCTTCGGGACGGACTGACGCTTTCTTT. It translates to CASSPSGRTDAFF. The chain has TRBV5-1 and TRBJ1-1; a possible D gene is TRBD1 (5 bases). This CDR3 has 13 amino acids. Per germline, CDR1 SGHRS and CDR2 YFSETQ.

The chain couples TRBV5-4 to TRBJ2-5; 13 nucleotides agree with TRBD2. The better agreement between TRBJ2-7 and the DNA end casts doubt on the J call. This CDR3 comprises 19 residues. Germline V gene data show CDR1 as SGHNT and CDR2 as YYREEE (reference sequence). The CDR3 sequence: CASSWGAGTSGEGAYEQYF. CDR3 nucleotides: TGTGCCAGCAGCTGGGGGGCCGGGACTAGCGGGGAGGGCGCCTACGAGCAGTACTTC.

The chain links TRBV5-4 to TRBJ2-1; no clear D. The CDR3 loop spans 16 amino acids. Germline CDR1 and CDR2: SGHNT and YYREEE (reference sequence). V was trimmed by 0 bases and J by 0 bases, leaving 10 bases between them. As DNA, the CDR3 is TGTGCCAGCAGCTTGGGACACAAGAACTCCTACAATGAGCAGTTCTTC. This translates into CASSLGHKNSYNEQFF.